What follows is one T cell receptor beta chain and its context. In the authors' workflow: Estimation of nucleated cell counts was performed using reference gene primer amplification. TCRdb's table, derived via immunoSEQ multiplex PCR, lists solely in-frame clones and lacks some. That table furnishes V, J and clone size, whereas the DNA furnished D and trimming. This sample yields roughly 65,000 clones, of which approximately 85% are seen a single time; roughly a third belongs to the top ten. The CDR3 length is 16 residues. The ends lost 0 bases at V and 6 bases at J; junction bases unmatched: 1. The germline CDR1 and CDR2 sequences are MNHEY and SVGEGT. The source of the sample is a study of blood T cell repertoires in COVID-19. Study summary: Acute and convalescent COVID-19 specimens originated in the United States, Italy and Spain. Nucleic acid was either cDNA or gDNA, and it came from T cells, B-cell-depleted T cells, or PBMCs.

The V and J genes are TRBV6-2 or TRBV6-3 and TRBJ2-1, with 14 bases aligning to TRBD2. This TCR derives from a woman older than 75 with active or convalescent COVID-19. The specimen sequenced was peripheral blood. DNA of the CDR3: TGTGCCAGCAGTTACTCGGGACTAGCGGGGGCCAATGAGCAGTTCTTC. This sequence encodes CASSYSGLAGANEQFF.